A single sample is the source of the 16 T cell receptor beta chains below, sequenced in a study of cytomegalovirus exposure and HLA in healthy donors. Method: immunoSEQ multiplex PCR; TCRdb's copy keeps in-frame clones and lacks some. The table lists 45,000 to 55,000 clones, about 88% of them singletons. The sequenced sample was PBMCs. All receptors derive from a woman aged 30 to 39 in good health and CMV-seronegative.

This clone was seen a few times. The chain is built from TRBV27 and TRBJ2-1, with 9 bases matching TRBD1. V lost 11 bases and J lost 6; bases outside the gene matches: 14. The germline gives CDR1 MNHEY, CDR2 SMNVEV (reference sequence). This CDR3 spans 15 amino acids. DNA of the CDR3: TGTGCCGCGCGCTCCCTACAGGGGGCGGCCAATGAGCAGTTCTTC. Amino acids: CAARSLQGAANEQFF.

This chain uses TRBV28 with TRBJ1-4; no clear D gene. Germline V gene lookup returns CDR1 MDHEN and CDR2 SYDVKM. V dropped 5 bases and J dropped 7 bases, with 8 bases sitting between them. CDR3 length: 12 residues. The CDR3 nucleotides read TGTGCCAGCAGTCCGCGGCTTGAAAAACTGTTTTTT. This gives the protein CASSPRLEKLFF.

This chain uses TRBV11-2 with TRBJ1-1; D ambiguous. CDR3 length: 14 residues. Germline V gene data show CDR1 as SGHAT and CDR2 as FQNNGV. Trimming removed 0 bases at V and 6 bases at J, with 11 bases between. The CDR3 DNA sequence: TGTGCCAGCAGCTTAGAGTCGTTGCGGCCTGAAGCTTTCTTT. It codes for CASSLESLRPEAFF.

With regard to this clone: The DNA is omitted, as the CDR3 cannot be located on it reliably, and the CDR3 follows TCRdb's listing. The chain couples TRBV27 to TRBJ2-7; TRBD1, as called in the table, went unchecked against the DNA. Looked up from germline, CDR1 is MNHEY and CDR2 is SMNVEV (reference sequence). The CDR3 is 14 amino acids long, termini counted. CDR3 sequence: CASSFGPGWDEQYF.

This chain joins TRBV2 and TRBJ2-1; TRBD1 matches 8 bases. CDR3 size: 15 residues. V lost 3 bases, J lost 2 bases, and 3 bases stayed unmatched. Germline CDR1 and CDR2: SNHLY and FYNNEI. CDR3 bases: TGTGCCAGCAGTGAGACAGGGGACCCCTACAATGAGCAGTTCTTC. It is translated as CASSETGDPYNEQFF.

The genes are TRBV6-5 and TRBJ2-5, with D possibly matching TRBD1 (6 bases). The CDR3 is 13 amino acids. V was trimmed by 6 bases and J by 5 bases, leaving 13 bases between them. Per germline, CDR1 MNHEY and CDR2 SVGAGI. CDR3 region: CASSDYRDETQYF. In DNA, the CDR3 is TGTGCCAGCAGCGACTACAGGGATGAGACCCAGTACTTC.

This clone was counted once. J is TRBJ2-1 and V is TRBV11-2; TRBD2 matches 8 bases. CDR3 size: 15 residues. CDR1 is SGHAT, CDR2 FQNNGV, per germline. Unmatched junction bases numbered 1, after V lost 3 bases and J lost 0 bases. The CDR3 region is CASSFLAGSYNEQFF. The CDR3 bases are TGTGCCAGCAGCTTTCTAGCGGGCTCCTACAATGAGCAGTTCTTC.

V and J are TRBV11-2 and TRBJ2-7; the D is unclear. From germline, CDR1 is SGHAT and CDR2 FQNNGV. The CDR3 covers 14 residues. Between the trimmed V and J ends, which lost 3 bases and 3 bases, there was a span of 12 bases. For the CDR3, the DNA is TGTGCCAGCAGCTTCGCGACACTTAACTACGAGCAGTACTTC. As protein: CASSFATLNYEQYF. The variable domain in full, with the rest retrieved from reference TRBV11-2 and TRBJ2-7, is EAGVAQSPRYKIIEKRQSVAFWCNPISGHATLYWYQQILGQGPKLLIQFQNNGVVDDSQLPKDRFSAERLKGVDSTLKIQPAKLEDSAVYLCASSFATLNYEQYFGPGTRLTVT.

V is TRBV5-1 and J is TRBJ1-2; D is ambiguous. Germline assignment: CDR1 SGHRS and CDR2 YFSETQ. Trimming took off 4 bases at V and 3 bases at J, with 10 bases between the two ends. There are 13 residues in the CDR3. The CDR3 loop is CASSLDTYYGYTF. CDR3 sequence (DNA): TGCGCCAGCAGCCTGGATACTTACTATGGCTACACCTTC.

CDR3 amino acids: CASSPQGREQYF. For the CDR3, the DNA is TGTGCCAGCAGTCCACAGGGGCGCGAGCAGTACTTC. The rearrangement uses TRBV27 and TRBJ2-7, with 7 bases fitting TRBD1. This CDR3 spans 12 amino acids. V dropped 5 bases and J dropped 6; count of bases not matched to a gene: 4. Germline V gives CDR1 MNHEY, CDR2 SMNVEV (reference sequence).

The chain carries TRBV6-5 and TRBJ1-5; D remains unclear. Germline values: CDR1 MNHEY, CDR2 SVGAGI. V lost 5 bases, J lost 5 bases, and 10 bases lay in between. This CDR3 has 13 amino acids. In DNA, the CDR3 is TGTGCCAGCAGTCCCGACGAGGATCAGCCCCAGCATTTT. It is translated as CASSPDEDQPQHF.

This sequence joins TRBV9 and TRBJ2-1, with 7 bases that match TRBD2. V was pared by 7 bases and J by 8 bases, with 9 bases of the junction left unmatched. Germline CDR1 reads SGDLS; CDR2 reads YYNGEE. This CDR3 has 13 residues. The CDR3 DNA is TGTGCCAGCGGCGGCGGGAGATCCGATGAGCAGTTCTTC. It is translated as CASGGGRSDEQFF.

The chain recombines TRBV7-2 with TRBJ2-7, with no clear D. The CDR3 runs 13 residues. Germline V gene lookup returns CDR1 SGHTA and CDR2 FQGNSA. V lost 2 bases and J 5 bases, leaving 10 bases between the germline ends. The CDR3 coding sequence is TGTGCCAGCAGCTTACAGGCGAGCCACGAGCAGTACTTC. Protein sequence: CASSLQASHEQYF.

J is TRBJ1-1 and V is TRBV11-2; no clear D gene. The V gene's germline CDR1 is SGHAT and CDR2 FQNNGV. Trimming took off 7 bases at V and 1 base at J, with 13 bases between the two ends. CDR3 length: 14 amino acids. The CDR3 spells CASKVSPGNTEAFF. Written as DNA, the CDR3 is TGTGCCAGCAAAGTTAGCCCGGGGAACACTGAAGCTTTCTTT.

The CDR3 sequence: CASSLVQGSYEQYF. The CDR3 nucleotides are TGTGCCAGCAGCTTAGTGCAGGGCTCCTACGAGCAGTACTTC. This sequence joins TRBV7-2 and TRBJ2-7, with D possibly TRBD1 on 5 matching bases. This CDR3 comprises 14 residues. The V and J ends lost 1 base and 0 bases respectively, with 7 bases between them. In germline, CDR1 is SGHTA, CDR2 FQGNSA.

The CDR3: CASTPGGANQPQHF. The CDR3, as DNA: TGTGCCAGCACCCCAGGGGGCGCGAATCAGCCCCAGCATTTT. The rearrangement uses TRBV6-6 and TRBJ1-5, with 8 positions matching TRBD1. The CDR3 covers 14 residues. Trimming cost V 7 bases and J 4 bases; bases outside gene matches: 6. Germline-derived CDR1 and CDR2 are MNHNY and SVGAGI (reference sequence).